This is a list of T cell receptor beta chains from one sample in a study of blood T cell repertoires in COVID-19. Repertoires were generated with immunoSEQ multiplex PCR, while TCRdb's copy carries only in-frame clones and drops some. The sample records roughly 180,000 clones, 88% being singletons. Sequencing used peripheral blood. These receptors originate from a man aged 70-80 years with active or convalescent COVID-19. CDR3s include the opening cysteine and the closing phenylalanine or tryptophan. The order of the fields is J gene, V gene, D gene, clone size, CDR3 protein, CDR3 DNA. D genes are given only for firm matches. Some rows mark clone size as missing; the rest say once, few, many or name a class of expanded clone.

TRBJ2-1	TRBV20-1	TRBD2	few	CSARVGLAQFF	TGCAGTGCTAGGGTTGGACTAGCACAGTTCTTC
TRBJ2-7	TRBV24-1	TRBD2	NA	CATSDTSGGAYEQYF	TGTGCCACCAGTGATACTAGCGGGGGGGCCTACGAGCAGTACTTC
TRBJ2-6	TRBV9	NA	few	CASSSSPNRGGANVLTF	TGTGCCAGCAGCTCCTCCCCAAACCGAGGTGGGGCCAACGTCCTGACTTTC
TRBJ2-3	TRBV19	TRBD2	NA	CASSIMGLAGDLTDTQYF	TGTGCCAGTAGTATAATGGGACTAGCGGGAGATTTAACAGATACGCAGTATTTT
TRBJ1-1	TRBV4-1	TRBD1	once	CASSQDPTGRNTEAFF	TGCGCCAGCAGCCAAGATCCGACAGGGAGGAACACTGAAGCTTTCTTT
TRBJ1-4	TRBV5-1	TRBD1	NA	CASSLGQGNEKLFF	TGCGCCAGCAGCTTGGGACAGGGGAACGAAAAACTGTTTTTT
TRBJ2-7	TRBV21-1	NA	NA	CASRERLALEGTPSYEQYF	TGTGCCAGCAGGGAGAGGTTGGCATTGGAAGGGACTCCCTCCTACGAGCAGTACTTC
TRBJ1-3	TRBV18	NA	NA	CASSNMDSFGRSGNTIYF	TGTGCCAGCTCAAACATGGACAGCTTCGGACGCTCTGGAAACACCATATATTTT
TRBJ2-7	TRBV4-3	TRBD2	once	CASSQVAELAGVVQYF	TGCGCCAGCAGCCAAGTTGCCGAACTAGCGGGAGTGGTGCAGTACTTC
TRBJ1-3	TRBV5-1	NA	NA	CASSLPGSGNTIYF	TGCGCCAGCAGCTTGCCGGGCTCTGGAAACACCATATATTTT
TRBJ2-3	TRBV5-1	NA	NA	CASRKDGGSTDTQYF	TGCGCCAGCAGAAAGGACGGAGGTAGCACAGATACGCAGTATTTT
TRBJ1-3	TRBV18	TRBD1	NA	CASSPLHRGGSGNTIYF	TGTGCCAGCTCACCACTTCACAGGGGAGGTTCTGGAAACACCATATATTTT
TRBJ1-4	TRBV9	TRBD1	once	CASSPDRGFPNEKLFF	TGTGCCAGCAGCCCTGACAGGGGGTTTCCTAATGAAAAACTGTTTTTT
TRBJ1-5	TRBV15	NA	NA	CATSRDQISNQPQHF	TGTGCCACCAGCAGAGACCAGATTAGCAATCAGCCCCAGCATTTT
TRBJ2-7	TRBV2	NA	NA	CASSVKQAQYF	TGTGCCAGCAGTGTTAAGCAGGCGCAGTACTTC
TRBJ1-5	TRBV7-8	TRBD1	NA	CASSPTGGRTQPQHF	TGTGCCAGCAGCCCGACAGGGGGTCGGACTCAGCCCCAGCATTTT
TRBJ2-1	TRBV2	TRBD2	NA	CASSDRTSGISRWDEQFF	TGTGCCAGCAGTGACCGGACTAGCGGGATTTCGAGATGGGATGAGCAGTTCTTC
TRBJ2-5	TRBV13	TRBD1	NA	CASSQARTGQETQYF	TGTGCCAGCAGCCAAGCCCGGACAGGGCAAGAGACCCAGTACTTC
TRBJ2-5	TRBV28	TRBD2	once	CASSLASGGVPKTQYF	TGTGCCAGCAGTTTAGCCAGCGGGGGGGTTCCCAAGACCCAGTACTTC
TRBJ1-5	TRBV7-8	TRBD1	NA	CASSRQGNQPQHF	TGTGCCAGCAGCCGACAGGGAAATCAGCCCCAGCATTTT
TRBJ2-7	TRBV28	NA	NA	CASSIGGLTYEQYF	TGTGCCAGCAGTATTGGGGGGTTAACCTACGAGCAGTACTTC
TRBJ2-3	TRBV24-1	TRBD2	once	CATSDRGLGRLMDTQYF	TGTGCCACCAGTGACCGGGGACTAGGGCGGTTGATGGATACGCAGTATTTT
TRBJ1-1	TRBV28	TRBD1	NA	CASSLNTGTGGPKTEAFF	TGTGCCAGCAGTTTGAATACCGGGACAGGGGGGCCGAAAACTGAAGCTTTCTTT
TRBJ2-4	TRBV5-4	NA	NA	CASSLTGANRRF	TGTGCCAGCAGCCTAACTGGAGCTAACCGTAGGTTC
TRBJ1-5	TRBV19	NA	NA	CASSIGQGTPPQHF	TGTGCCAGTAGCATCGGTCAGGGCACTCCGCCCCAGCATTTT
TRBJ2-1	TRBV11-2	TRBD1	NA	CASSLQGALNEQFF	TGTGCCAGCAGCTTACAGGGGGCCCTAAATGAGCAGTTCTTC
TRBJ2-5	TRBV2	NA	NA	CASRGTGWGETQYF	TGTGCCAGCAGAGGAACAGGGTGGGGAGAGACCCAGTACTTC
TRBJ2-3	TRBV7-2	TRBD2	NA	CASRVGGTSPTDTQYF	TGTGCCAGCAGAGTCGGAGGGACTAGCCCCACAGATACGCAGTATTTT
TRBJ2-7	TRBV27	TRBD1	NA	CASSLYGTFGTGISYEQYF	TGTGCCAGCAGTTTGTACGGAACCTTCGGGACAGGGATATCCTACGAGCAGTACTTC
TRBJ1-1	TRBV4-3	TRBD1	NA	CASSQEDRGNTEAFF	TGCGCCAGCAGCCAAGAGGACAGGGGGAACACTGAAGCTTTCTTT
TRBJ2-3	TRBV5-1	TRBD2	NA	CASSLAGTSTDTQYF	TGCGCCAGCAGCTTAGCGGGGACTAGCACAGATACGCAGTATTTT
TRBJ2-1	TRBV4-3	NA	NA	CASSQETGLEQFF	TGCGCCAGCAGCCAGGAGACTGGCTTGGAGCAGTTCTTC
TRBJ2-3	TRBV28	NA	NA	CASSLLQSDTQYF	TGTGCCAGCAGTCTCCTCCAGTCGGATACGCAGTATTTT
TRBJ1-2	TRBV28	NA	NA	CASSFGSSNYGYTF	TGTGCCAGCAGTTTCGGGTCTTCTAACTATGGCTACACCTTC
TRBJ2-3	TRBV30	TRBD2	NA	CAWSASGGTDTQYF	TGTGCCTGGAGTGCTAGCGGGGGCACAGATACGCAGTATTTT
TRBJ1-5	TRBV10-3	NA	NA	CAIISDGGPQPQHF	TGTGCCATCATCTCGGACGGGGGGCCTCAGCCCCAGCATTTT
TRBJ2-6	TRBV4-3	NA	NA	CASSQDPRGLSGANVLTF	TGCGCCAGCAGCCAAGATCCCCGTGGGCTCTCTGGGGCCAACGTCCTGACTTTC
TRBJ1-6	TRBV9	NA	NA	CASSVGAGRNSPLHF	TGTGCCAGCAGCGTAGGGGCAGGGAGGAATTCACCCCTCCACTTT
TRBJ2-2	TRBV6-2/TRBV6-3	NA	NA	CASSTRTENTGELFF	TGTGCCAGCAGTACCCGGACAGAGAACACCGGGGAGCTGTTTTTT
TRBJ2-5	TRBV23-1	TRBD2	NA	CASSQPGLAGNGTQYF	TGCGCCAGCAGTCAACCGGGACTAGCGGGGAACGGGACCCAGTACTTC
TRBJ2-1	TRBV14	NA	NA	CASSQDRRVRNEQFF	TGTGCCAGCAGCCAAGATCGGCGGGTGCGCAATGAGCAGTTCTTC
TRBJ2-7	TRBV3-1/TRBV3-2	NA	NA	CASSQVADEQYF	TGTGCCAGCAGCCAAGTGGCCGACGAGCAGTACTTC
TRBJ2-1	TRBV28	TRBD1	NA	CASSPGQGVYNEQFF	TGTGCCAGCAGTCCCGGACAGGGTGTCTACAATGAGCAGTTCTTC
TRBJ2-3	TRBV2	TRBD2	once	CASRTTGTSGGRRRTDTQYF	TGTGCCAGCAGGACAACCGGGACTAGCGGGGGCCGAAGACGCACAGATACGCAGTATTTT
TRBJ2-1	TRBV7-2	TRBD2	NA	CASSSTRLASHNEQFF	TGTGCCAGCAGCTCAACAAGACTAGCCTCCCACAATGAGCAGTTCTTC
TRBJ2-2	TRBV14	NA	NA	CASSQGGSYTGELFF	TGTGCCAGCAGCCAAGGCGGCAGCTACACCGGGGAGCTGTTTTTT
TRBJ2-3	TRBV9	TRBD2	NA	CASSVEGSGREVNTQYF	TGTGCCAGCAGCGTAGAGGGTAGCGGGAGGGAGGTAAATACGCAGTATTTT
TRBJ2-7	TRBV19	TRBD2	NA	CASSIDGTSGNYEQYF	TGTGCCAGTAGTATAGACGGGACTAGCGGGAATTACGAGCAGTACTTC
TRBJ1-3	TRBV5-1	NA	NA	CASSLDLSGNTIYF	TGCGCCAGCAGCTTGGATCTCTCTGGAAACACCATATATTTT